Following are 11 T cell receptor beta chains from one sample sequenced in a study of blood T cell repertoires in COVID-19. Repertoires were generated with immunoSEQ multiplex PCR, while TCRdb's copy carries only in-frame clones and drops some. The sample contains 200,000 or so clones, over 70% of which appear only once. The source material was peripheral blood. The receptors here all came from a woman aged 65 to 85 with acute or convalescent COVID-19.

The chain combines TRBV7-9 with TRBJ2-2, with D maybe TRBD1 (5 bases). Germline V lookup: CDR1 SEHNR, CDR2 FQNEAQ (reference sequence). V was trimmed by 5 bases and J by 4 bases, leaving 14 bases between them. The CDR3 has 15 amino acids. CDR3: CASSIRVSGTGELFF. The CDR3 DNA sequence: TGTGCCAGCAGCATCAGGGTATCGGGCACCGGGGAGCTGTTTTTT. Supplemented by reference TRBV7-9 and TRBJ2-2, the full variable domain reads DTGVSQNPRHKITKRGQNVTFRCDPISEHNRLYWYRQTLGQGPEFLTYFQNEAQLEKSRLLSDRFSAERPKGSFSTLEIQRTEQGDSAMYLCASSIRVSGTGELFFGEGSRLTVL.

This clone was seen just once. The chain has TRBV10-1 and TRBJ1-2; tentative D call: TRBD1 (5 bases). Germline V gene sequence: CDR1 WNHNN, CDR2 SYGVQD (reference sequence). The V and J ends lost 4 bases and 2 bases respectively, with 5 bases between them. The CDR3 length is 12 residues. The CDR3 reads CASSAGNYGYTF. CDR3 nucleotides: TGCGCCAGCAGTGCAGGGAACTATGGCTACACCTTC.

This clone was recorded a few times. The rearrangement joins TRBV7-6 to TRBJ1-2; possibly TRBD1 for D (6 bases). The CDR3 covers 15 residues. The germline CDR1 and CDR2 sequences are SGHVS and FNYEAQ. V lost 5 bases and J 4 bases, leaving 17 bases between the germline ends. Here the CDR3 reads CASSPPQGSAYGYTF. The CDR3 region has the DNA TGTGCCAGCAGCCCTCCACAGGGTAGCGCCTATGGCTACACCTTC.

The CDR3 DNA sequence: TGCAGTGCTAGTCTCCCGCGGGAGGCTGGCAATGAGCAGTTCTTC. This encodes CSASLPREAGNEQFF. The chain links TRBV20-1 to TRBJ2-1, with TRBD2 matching over 8 bases. The CDR3 contains 15 residues. CDR1 and CDR2 from the germline V gene are DFQATT and SNEGSKA (reference sequence). J gave up 6 bases and V 3 bases, and 10 bases lay outside the gene matches.

The chain joins TRBV6-4 to TRBJ2-1, with 9 bases matching TRBD2. The CDR3 contains 15 residues. Per germline, CDR1 MRHNA and CDR2 SNTAGT. V shed 0 bases and J 9 bases; nucleotides not matched to a gene: 6. CDR3 loop: CASSDSGAGGAEQFF. The CDR3 bases are TGTGCCAGCAGTGACTCGGGGGCGGGAGGGGCTGAGCAGTTCTTC.

This rearrangement joins TRBV11-2 to TRBJ2-3, with D hard to call. Trimming shortened V by 0 bases and J by 1 base, and 14 bases separated the two germline ends. Germline loops: CDR1 SGHAT, CDR2 FQNNGV. This CDR3 is built from 17 residues. For the CDR3, the DNA is TGTGCCAGCAGCTTAGACCTTTCCGGGTGGGGCACAGATACGCAGTATTTT. Translating gives CASSLDLSGWGTDTQYF.

The V and J genes are TRBV10-3 and TRBJ1-2; D might be TRBD1 (5 bases). Trimming cost V 10 bases and J 5 bases, with 26 bases left between them. The germline V gene encodes CDR1 ENHRY and CDR2 SYGVKD. This CDR3 is built from 16 residues. CDR3 bases: TGTGCCACCCGGGGGACGTCTCCCGCAACGTTGTATGGCTACACCTTC. It encodes CATRGTSPATLYGYTF.

This clone has just one count. V is TRBV5-1 and J is TRBJ1-1; D unresolved. The germline V and J ends were trimmed by 2 bases and 4 bases, with 12 bases remaining between them. The CDR3 sequence is 14 residues long. CDR1 and CDR2 from the germline V gene are SGHRS and YFSETQ. CDR3 nucleotide sequence: TGCGCCAGCAGCTTTTTGGTTCCCAGCACTGAAGCTTTCTTT. It specifies CASSFLVPSTEAFF. The variable domain in full, with the rest retrieved from reference TRBV5-1 and TRBJ1-1, is KAGVTQTPRYLIKTRGQQVTLSCSPISGHRSVSWYQQTPGQGLQFLFEYFSETQRNKGNFPGRFSGRQFSNSRSEMNVSTLELGDSALYLCASSFLVPSTEAFFGQGTRLTVV.

The chain couples TRBV10-3 to TRBJ2-1; 11 positions match TRBD2. Trimming took 5 bases from V and 9 from J; bases not matched to a gene: 18. Germline V gives CDR1 ENHRY, CDR2 SYGVKD. The CDR3 covers 18 residues. CDR3 residues: CAISPSSGLAARGGEQFF. Written as DNA, the CDR3 is TGTGCCATCAGTCCAAGTTCGGGACTAGCGGCGAGGGGGGGTGAGCAGTTCTTC.

The chain has TRBV7-2 and TRBJ2-2; 9 nucleotides align to TRBD2. In germline, CDR1 is SGHTA, CDR2 FQGNSA. The ends lost 4 bases at V and 6 bases at J; junction bases unmatched: 6. This CDR3 is 15 amino acids long. The CDR3 DNA follows: TGTGCCAGCAGCTCCGGGACTAGCTTGGCCGGGGAGCTGTTTTTT. Translated, it gives CASSSGTSLAGELFF.

This clone was seen once. The chain combines TRBV7-9 with TRBJ2-1; TRBD2 agrees at 11 bases. Germline-derived CDR1 and CDR2 are SEHNR and FQNEAQ (reference sequence). J gave up 8 bases and V 6 bases, and 9 bases lay outside the gene matches. This CDR3 region has 15 residues. The CDR3 DNA reads as TGTGCCAGCAGGCCCACTAGCGGGAGTTTCCATGAGCAGTTCTTC. It yields the protein CASRPTSGSFHEQFF.